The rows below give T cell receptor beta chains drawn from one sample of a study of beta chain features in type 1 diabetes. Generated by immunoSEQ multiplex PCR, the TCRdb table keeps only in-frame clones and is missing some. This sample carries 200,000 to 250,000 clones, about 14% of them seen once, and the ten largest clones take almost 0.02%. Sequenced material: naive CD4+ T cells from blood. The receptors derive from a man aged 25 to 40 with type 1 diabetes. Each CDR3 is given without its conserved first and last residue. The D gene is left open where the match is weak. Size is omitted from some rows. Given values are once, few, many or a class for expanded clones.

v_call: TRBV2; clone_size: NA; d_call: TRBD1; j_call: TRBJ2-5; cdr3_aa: ASSRDRGQETQY
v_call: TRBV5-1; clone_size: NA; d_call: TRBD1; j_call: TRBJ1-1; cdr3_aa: ASSSQGGNTEAF
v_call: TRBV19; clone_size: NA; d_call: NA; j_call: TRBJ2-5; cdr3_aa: ASSPRDLETQY
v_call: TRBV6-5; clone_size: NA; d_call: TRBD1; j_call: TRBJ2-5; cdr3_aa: ASSQDRVGEETQY
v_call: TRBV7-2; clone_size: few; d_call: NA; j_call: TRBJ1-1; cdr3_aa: ASSWTVNTEAF
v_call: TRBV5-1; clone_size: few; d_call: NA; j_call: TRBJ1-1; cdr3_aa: ASSSGQPNTEAF
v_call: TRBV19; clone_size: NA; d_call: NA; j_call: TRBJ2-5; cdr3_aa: ASSGPGSGETQY
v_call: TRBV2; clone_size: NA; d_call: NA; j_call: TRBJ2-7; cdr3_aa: ASRGSGEQY
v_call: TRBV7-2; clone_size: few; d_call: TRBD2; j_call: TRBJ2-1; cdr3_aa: ASSRRTSGGVDEQF
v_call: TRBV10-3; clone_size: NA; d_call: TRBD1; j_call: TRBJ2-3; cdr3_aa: AISRQGETDTQY
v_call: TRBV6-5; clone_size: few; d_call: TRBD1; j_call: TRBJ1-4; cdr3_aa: ASSYGTGEKLF